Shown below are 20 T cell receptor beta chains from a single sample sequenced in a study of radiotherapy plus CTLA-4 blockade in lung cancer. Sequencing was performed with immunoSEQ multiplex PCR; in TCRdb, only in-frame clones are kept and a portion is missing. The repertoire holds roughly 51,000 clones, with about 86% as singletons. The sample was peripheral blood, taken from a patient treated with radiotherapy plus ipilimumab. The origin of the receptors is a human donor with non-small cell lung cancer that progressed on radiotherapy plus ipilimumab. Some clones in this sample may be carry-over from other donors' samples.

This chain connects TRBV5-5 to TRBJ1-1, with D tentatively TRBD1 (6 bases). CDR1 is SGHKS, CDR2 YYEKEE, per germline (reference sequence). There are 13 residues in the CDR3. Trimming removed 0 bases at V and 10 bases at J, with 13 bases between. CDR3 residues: CASSLGGRPVAFF. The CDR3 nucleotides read TGTGCCAGCAGCTTGGGGGGGCGGCCGGTAGCTTTCTTT.

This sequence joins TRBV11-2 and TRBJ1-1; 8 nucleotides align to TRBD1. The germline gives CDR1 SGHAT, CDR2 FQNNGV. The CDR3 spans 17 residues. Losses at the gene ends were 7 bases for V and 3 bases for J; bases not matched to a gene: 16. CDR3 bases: TGTGCCAGCATGCCATCGTGGACAGGGAGGAGGGACACTGAAGCTTTCTTT. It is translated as CASMPSWTGRRDTEAFF.

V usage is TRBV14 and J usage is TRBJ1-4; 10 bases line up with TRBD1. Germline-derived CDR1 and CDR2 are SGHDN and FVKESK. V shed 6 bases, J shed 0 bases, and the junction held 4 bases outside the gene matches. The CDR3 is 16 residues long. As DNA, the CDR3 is TGTGCCAGCAGTCGGGACAGGGGATCAACTAATGAAAAACTGTTTTTT. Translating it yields CASSRDRGSTNEKLFF.

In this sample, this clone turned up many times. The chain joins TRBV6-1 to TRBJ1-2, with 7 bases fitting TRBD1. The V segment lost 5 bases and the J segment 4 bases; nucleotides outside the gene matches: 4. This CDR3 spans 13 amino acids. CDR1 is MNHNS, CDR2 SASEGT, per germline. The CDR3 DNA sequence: TGTGCCAGCAGTCCTCAGGGGGGCTATGGCTACACCTTC. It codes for CASSPQGGYGYTF.

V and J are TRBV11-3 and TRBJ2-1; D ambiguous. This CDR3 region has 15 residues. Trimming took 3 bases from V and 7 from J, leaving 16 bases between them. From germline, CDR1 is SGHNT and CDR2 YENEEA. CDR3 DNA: TGTGCCAGCAGCTTGGAATCCGCTCCCAGGAATGAGCAGTTCTTC. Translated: CASSLESAPRNEQFF.

CDR3 sequence (DNA): TGCGCCAGCAGCCCCTTGTTGGCAGGAAGCTATGGCTACACCTTC. Translating gives CASSPLLAGSYGYTF. This sequence joins TRBV5-1 and TRBJ1-2, with D uncertain. In germline, CDR1 is SGHRS, CDR2 YFSETQ. The CDR3 consists of 15 residues. Trimming took 4 bases from V and 4 from J, leaving 17 bases between them.

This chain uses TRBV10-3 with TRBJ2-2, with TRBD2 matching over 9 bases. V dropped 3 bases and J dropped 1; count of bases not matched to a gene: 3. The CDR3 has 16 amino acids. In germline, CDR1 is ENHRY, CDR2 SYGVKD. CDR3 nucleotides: TGTGCCATCAGTGAAGAACTAGCGGGGAACACCGGGGAGCTGTTTTTT. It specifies CAISEELAGNTGELFF.

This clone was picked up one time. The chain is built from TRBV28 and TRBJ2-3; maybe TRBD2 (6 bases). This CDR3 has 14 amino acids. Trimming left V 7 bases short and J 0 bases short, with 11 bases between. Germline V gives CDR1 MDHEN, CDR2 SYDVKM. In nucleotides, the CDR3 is TGTGCCAGCAAAGCGGGTCAAAGCACAGATACGCAGTATTTT. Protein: CASKAGQSTDTQYF. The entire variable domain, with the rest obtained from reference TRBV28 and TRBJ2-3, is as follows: DVKVTQSSRYLVKRTGEKVFLECVQDMDHENMFWYRQDPGLGLRLIYFSYDVKMKEKGDIPEGYSVSREKKERFSLILESASTNQTSMYLCASKAGQSTDTQYFGPGTRLTVL.

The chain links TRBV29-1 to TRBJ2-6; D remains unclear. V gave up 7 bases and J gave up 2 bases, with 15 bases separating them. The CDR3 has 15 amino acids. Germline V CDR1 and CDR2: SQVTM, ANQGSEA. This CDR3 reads CSARSDSTGANVLTF. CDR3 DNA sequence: TGCAGCGCTAGATCTGATTCCACTGGGGCCAACGTCCTGACTTTC.

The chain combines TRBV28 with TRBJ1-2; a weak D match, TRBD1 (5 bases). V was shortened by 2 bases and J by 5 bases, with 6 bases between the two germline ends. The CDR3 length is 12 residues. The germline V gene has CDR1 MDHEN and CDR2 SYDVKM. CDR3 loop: CASSLQGYGYTF. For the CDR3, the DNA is TGTGCCAGCAGTTTACAGGGATATGGCTACACCTTC.

CDR3 in DNA: TGTGCCAGCAGTTTATCGACAAGCGGGAGCGAGCAGTACTTC. This codes for CASSLSTSGSEQYF. This chain uses TRBV27 with TRBJ2-5; 8 bases agree with TRBD2. With the DNA end fitting TRBJ2-7 better, the J assignment may be wrong. The CDR3 length is 14 residues. Germline assignment: CDR1 MNHEY and CDR2 SMNVEV (reference sequence).

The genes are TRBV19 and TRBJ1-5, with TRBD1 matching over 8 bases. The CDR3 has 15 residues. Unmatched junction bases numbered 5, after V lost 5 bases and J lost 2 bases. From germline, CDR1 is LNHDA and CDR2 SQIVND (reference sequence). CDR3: CASSLQGGGNQPQHF. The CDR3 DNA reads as TGTGCCAGTAGTCTACAGGGGGGAGGCAATCAGCCCCAGCATTTT.

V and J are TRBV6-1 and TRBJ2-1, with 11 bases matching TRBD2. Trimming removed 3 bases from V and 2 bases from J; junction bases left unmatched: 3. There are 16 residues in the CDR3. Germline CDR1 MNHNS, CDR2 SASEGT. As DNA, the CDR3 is TGTGCCAGCAGTGACCCGGGACTAGCGGCCTACAATGAGCAGTTCTTC. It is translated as CASSDPGLAAYNEQFF.

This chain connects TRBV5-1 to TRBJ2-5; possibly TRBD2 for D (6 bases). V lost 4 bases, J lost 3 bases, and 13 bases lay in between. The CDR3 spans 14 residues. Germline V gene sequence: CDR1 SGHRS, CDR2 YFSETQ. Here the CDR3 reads CASSTHRLEETQYF. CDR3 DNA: TGCGCCAGCAGCACCCATCGACTAGAAGAGACCCAGTACTTC. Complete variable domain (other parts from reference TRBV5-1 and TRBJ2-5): KAGVTQTPRYLIKTRGQQVTLSCSPISGHRSVSWYQQTPGQGLQFLFEYFSETQRNKGNFPGRFSGRQFSNSRSEMNVSTLELGDSALYLCASSTHRLEETQYFGPGTRLLVL.

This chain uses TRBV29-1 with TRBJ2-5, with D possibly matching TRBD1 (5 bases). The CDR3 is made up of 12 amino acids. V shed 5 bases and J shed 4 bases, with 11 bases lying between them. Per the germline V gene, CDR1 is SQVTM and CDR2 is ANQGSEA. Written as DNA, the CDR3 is TGCAGCGTTTGGGGCGATTCAGAGACCCAGTACTTC. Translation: CSVWGDSETQYF.

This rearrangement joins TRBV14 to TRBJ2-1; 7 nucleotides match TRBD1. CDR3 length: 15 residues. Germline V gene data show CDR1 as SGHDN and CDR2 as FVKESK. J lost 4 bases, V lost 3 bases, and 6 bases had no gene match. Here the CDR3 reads CASSHISDRYNEQFF. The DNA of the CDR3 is TGTGCCAGCAGCCACATTTCGGACAGGTACAATGAGCAGTTCTTC.

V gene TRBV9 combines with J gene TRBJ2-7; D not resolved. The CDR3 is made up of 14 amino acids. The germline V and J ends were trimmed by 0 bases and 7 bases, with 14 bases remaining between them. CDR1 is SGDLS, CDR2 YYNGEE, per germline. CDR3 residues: CASSVGLLLGEQYF. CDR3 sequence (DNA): TGTGCCAGCAGCGTAGGACTCCTTCTTGGGGAGCAGTACTTC.

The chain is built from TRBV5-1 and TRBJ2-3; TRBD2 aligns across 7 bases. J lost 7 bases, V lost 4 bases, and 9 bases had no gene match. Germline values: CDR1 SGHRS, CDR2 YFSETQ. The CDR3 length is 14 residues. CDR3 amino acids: CASSPELARNTQYF. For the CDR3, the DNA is TGCGCCAGCAGCCCCGAACTAGCGAGGAATACGCAGTATTTT.

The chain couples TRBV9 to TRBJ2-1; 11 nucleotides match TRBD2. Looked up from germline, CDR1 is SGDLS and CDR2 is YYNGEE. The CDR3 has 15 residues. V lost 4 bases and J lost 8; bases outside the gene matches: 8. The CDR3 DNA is TGTGCCAGCAGCCCCACTAGCGGGAGTTTCCATGAGCAGTTCTTC. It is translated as CASSPTSGSFHEQFF.

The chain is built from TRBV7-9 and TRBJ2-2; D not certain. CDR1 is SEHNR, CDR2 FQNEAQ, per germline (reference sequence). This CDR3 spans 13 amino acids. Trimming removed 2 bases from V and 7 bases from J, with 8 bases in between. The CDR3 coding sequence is TGTGCCAGCAGCTTATTAGAAAACGGGGAGCTGTTTTTT. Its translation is CASSLLENGELFF.